One sample yielded the 5 T cell receptor beta chains listed below, sequenced in a study of blood T cell repertoires in COVID-19. The assay was immunoSEQ multiplex PCR, and TCRdb's table has in-frame clones only and misses some. In the table there are about 480,000 clones, 88% of which are singletons. The sample comprised PBMCs or T cells enriched from blood (not recorded which). All receptors derive from a middle-aged woman who had recovered from COVID-19.

The J gene is TRBJ2-3, the V gene TRBV7-8; 7 bases map to TRBD2. Looked up from germline, CDR1 is SGHVS and CDR2 is FQNEAQ. The CDR3 extends over 14 amino acids. J gave up 4 bases and V 4 bases, and 5 bases lay outside the gene matches. CDR3 loop: CASSSAGDPDTQYF. In DNA, the CDR3 is TGTGCCAGCAGCTCGGCGGGAGATCCAGATACGCAGTATTTT.

The chain employs TRBV6-5 and TRBJ2-5; D may be TRBD1 (6 bases). In germline, CDR1 is MNHEY, CDR2 SVGAGI. The CDR3 is 14 residues long. V lost 7 bases and J 4 bases, leaving 16 bases between the germline ends. DNA of the CDR3: TGTGCCAGCAAAAAACAGGGAATCCGAGAGACCCAGTACTTC. This codes for CASKKQGIRETQYF.

V and J are TRBV15 and TRBJ2-7; 11 bases fit TRBD2. Germline V lookup: CDR1 LNHNV, CDR2 YYDKDF (reference sequence). Trimming cost V 0 bases and J 4 bases; bases outside gene matches: 2. The CDR3 consists of 15 residues. Here the CDR3 reads CATSREGTSGYEQYF. The DNA for the CDR3 is TGTGCCACCAGCAGAGAGGGGACTAGCGGTTACGAGCAGTACTTC.

This clone was found a few times. V usage is TRBV11-3 and J usage is TRBJ2-5; TRBD2 agrees at 7 bases. CDR1 is SGHNT, CDR2 YENEEA, per germline. V gave up 1 base and J gave up 5 bases; unmatched junction bases: 13. This CDR3 spans 17 amino acids. CDR3 loop: CASSLGLAPADPETQYF. CDR3 sequence (DNA): TGTGCCAGCAGCTTAGGACTAGCTCCCGCCGATCCCGAGACCCAGTACTTC.

The chain joins TRBV5-4 to TRBJ2-5, with no clear D. V lost 4 bases, J lost 1 base, and 17 bases lay in between. The CDR3 loop spans 16 amino acids. Germline lookup yields CDR1 SGHNT and CDR2 YYREEE (reference sequence). The CDR3 DNA is TGTGCCAGCAGCCGGCCCCCTTTGGGCAGCCAAGAGACCCAGTACTTC. It yields the protein CASSRPPLGSQETQYF.